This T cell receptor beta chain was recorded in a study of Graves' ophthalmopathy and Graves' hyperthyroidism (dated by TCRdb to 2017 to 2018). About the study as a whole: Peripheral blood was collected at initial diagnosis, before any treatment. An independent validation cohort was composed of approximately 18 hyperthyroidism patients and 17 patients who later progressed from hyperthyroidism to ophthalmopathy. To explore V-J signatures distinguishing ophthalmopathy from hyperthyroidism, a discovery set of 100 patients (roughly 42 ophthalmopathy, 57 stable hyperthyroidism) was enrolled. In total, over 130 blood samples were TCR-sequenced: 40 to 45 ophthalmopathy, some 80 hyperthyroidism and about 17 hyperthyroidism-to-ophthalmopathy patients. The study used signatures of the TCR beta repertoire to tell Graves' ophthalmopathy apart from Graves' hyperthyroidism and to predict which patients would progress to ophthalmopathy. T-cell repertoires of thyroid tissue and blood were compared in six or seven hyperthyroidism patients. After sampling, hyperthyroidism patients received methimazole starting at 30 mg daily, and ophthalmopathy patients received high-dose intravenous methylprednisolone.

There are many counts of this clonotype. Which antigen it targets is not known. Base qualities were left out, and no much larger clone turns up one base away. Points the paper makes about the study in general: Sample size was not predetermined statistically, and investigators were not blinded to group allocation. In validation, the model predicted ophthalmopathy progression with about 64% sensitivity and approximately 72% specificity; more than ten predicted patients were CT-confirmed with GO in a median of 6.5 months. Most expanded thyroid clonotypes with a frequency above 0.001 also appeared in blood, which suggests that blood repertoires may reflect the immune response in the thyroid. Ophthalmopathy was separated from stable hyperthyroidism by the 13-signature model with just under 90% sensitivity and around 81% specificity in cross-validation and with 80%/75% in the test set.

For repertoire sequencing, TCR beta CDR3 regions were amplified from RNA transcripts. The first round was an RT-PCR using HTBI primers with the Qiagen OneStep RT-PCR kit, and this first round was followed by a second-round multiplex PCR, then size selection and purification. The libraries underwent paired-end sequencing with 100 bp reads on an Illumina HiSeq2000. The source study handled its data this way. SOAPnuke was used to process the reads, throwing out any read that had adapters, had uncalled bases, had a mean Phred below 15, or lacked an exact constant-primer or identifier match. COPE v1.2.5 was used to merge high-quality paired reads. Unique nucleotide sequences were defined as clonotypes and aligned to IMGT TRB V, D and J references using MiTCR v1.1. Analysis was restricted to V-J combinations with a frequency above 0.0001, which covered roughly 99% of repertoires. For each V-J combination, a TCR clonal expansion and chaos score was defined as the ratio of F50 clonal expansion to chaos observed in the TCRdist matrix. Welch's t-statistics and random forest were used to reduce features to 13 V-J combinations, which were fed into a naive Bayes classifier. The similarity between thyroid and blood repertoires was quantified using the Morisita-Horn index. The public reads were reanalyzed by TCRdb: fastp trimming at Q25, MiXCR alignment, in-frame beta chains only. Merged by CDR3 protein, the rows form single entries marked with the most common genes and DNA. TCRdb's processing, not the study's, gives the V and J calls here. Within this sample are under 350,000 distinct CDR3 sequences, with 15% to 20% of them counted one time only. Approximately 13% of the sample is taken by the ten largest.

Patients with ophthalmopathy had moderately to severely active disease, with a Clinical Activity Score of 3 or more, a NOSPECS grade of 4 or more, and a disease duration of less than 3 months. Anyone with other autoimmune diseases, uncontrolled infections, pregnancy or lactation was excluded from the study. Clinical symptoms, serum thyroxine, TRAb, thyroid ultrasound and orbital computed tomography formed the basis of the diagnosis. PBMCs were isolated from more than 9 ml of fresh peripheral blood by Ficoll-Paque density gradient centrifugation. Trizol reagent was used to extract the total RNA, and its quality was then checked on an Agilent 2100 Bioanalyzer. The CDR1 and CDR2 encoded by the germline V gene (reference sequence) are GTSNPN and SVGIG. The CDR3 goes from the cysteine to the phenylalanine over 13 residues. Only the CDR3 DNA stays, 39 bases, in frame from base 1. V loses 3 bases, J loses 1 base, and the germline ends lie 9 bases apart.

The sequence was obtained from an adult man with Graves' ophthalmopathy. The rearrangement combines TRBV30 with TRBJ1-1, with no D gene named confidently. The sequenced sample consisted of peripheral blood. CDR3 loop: CAWRGSPNTEAFF. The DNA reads TGTGCCTGGAGGGGTAGCCCGAACACTGAAGCTTTCTTT.